Detailed here is one TCR beta chain. The sample is drawn from a study of blood T cell repertoires in COVID-19. Study-level information: Spain, Italy and the United States supplied samples that represented acute and convalescent COVID-19. T cells, B-cell-depleted T cells, or PBMCs supplied cDNA or gDNA.

Per the authors' pipeline: Nucleated cell number was recorded as an estimate derived from reference gene primer amplification. Sequencing used immunoSEQ multiplex PCR; TCRdb keeps in-frame clones, though not all of them. The V and J calls and the clone size are those of that table, but D and trimming were determined from the DNA. The sample lists over 200,000 clones, around nine tenths seen once, with approximately 9.4% in the top ten. The V end lost 2 bases, the J end lost 0 bases, and 9 bases lay between the germline ends. This CDR3 comprises 14 residues. Germline values: CDR1 SGHKS, CDR2 YYEKEE (reference sequence).

The receptor was derived from a man aged 40-49 years who had recovered from COVID-19. Sequences were obtained from peripheral blood. The chain recombines TRBV5-5 with TRBJ2-7; unclear D gene. The chain's CDR3 is CASSLPYSSYEQYF. The DNA of the CDR3 is TGTGCCAGCAGCTTACCCTACAGCTCCTACGAGCAGTACTTC.